Each of the 16 T cell receptor beta chains below was sequenced from the same sample in a study of T cell repertoires in cytomegalovirus infection (dated by TCRdb to the late 2010s). Their cognate antigens are unknown. Sequencer: Illumina HiSeq 1500. The public reads were reprocessed in TCRdb via fastp at Q25 and MiXCR, keeping in-frame beta chains. Identical CDR3 protein sequences are pooled into one entry, listed with their most common genes and DNA. The sample profile shows hundreds of thousands of distinct CDR3 sequences; approximately 33% of them were found once. The ten largest clones represent 13% of the sample. The sample's treatment or condition, from its label and the paper: in vitro stimulation with specific CMV peptide epitopes to enrich CMV-specific T cells. Sequenced here: cultured CD8+ T cells from PBMCs, sampled from culture after CMV antigen stimulation. These receptors all stem from a human donor in good health (CMV status not recorded). Some clones in this sample may be carry-over from other donors' samples.

A few counts support this clonotype. The genes are TRBV7-8 and TRBJ2-5; 7 nucleotides match TRBD2. With V trimmed by 4 bases and J by 0 bases, 5 bases remained unmatched. The CDR3 length is 15 residues. Looked up from germline, CDR1 is SGHVS and CDR2 is FQNEAQ. As DNA, the CDR3 is TGTGCCAGCAGCTCCGTCCTAGCGGACCAAGAGACCCAGTACTTC. Its translation is CASSSVLADQETQYF.

At least ten counts were recorded for this clonotype. This chain joins TRBV7-6 and TRBJ2-2; D uncertain. The V end was cut by 3 bases, the J end by 4 bases, with 9 bases between. Germline CDR1 is SGHVS and CDR2 is FNYEAQ. The CDR3 spans 14 residues. The CDR3 nucleotides read TGTGCCAGCAGCTTTAGCAGGAGCACCGGGGAGCTGTTTTTT. Protein product: CASSFSRSTGELFF.

The chain couples TRBV7-3 to TRBJ2-5, with 14 bases aligning to TRBD2. This CDR3 spans 17 amino acids. CDR1 and CDR2 from the germline V gene are SGHTA and FQGTGA. V lost 5 bases and J lost 3; bases outside the gene matches: 8. In DNA, the CDR3 is TGTGCCAGCAGCCCGAGAGGGACTAGCGGGGGTGAAGAGACCCAGTACTTC. It translates to CASSPRGTSGGEETQYF. Based on the CDR3 plus reference TRBV7-3 and TRBJ2-5, the full variable domain is GAGVSQTPSNKVTEKGKYVELRCDPISGHTALYWYRQSLGQGPEFLIYFQGTGAADDSGLPNDRFFAVRPEGSVSTLKIQRTERGDSAVYLCASSPRGTSGGEETQYFGPGTRLLVL.

This clonotype appeared many times. The CDR3 loop reads CASSSDWTSGQFF. The CDR3 nucleotides read TGTGCCAGCAGTTCCGATTGGACTAGTGGGCAGTTCTTC. The rearrangement links TRBV7-2 to TRBJ2-1; 7 nucleotides match TRBD2. V shed 6 bases and J 12 bases; nucleotides not matched to a gene: 11. Germline V gene data show CDR1 as SGHTA and CDR2 as FQGNSA. This CDR3 has 13 residues.

This chain joins TRBV9 and TRBJ2-2; the match to TRBD1 covers 7 bases. Germline CDR1 reads SGDLS; CDR2 reads YYNGEE. With 4 bases clipped from V and 6 bases from J, the junction kept 12 bases outside the gene matches. The CDR3 length is 16 residues. CDR3 region: CASSPTGDPTPGELFF. The CDR3 DNA sequence: TGTGCCAGCAGCCCTACAGGGGACCCCACGCCCGGGGAGCTGTTTTTT.

This clonotype was detected many times. This chain connects TRBV7-9 to TRBJ1-2, with D maybe TRBD1 (5 bases). Germline CDR1 is SEHNR and CDR2 is FQNEAQ (reference sequence). V dropped 1 base and J dropped 0 bases, with 9 bases sitting between them. This CDR3 comprises 15 residues. The CDR3 coding sequence is TGTGCCAGCAGCTTAGAGATGGGGGCTAACTATGGCTACACCTTC. This encodes CASSLEMGANYGYTF.

The V call is TRBV27, the J call TRBJ2-2; a weak D match, TRBD1 (6 bases). Germline CDR1 MNHEY, CDR2 SMNVEV (reference sequence). This CDR3 comprises 16 residues. Trimming removed 5 bases at V and 5 bases at J, with 18 bases between. The CDR3 loop reads CASSLSRGHPTGELFF. Here the CDR3 DNA reads TGTGCCAGCAGTCTGTCGAGGGGACACCCTACCGGGGAGCTGTTTTTT.

This clonotype occurred a few times. As DNA, the CDR3 is TGTGCCAGCAGTAGACACCGAGGGACAGATACGCAGTATTTT. This translates into CASSRHRGTDTQYF. The chain links TRBV12-3 or TRBV12-4 to TRBJ2-3; a weak D match, TRBD2 (5 bases). Trimming removed 5 bases at V and 3 bases at J, with 12 bases between. This CDR3 comprises 14 residues.

This clonotype was counted many times. The J gene is TRBJ2-2, the V gene TRBV6-1; possible D gene TRBD2, 6 bases. Trimming took 5 bases from V and 4 from J, leaving 17 bases between them. Germline lookup yields CDR1 MNHNS and CDR2 SASEGT. The CDR3 totals 16 residues. The CDR3 sequence is CASSIALGGGTGELFF. CDR3 coding DNA: TGTGCCAGCAGTATAGCCCTCGGGGGTGGCACCGGGGAGCTGTTTTTT.

The rearrangement joins TRBV5-4 to TRBJ2-7; TRBD2 aligns across 7 bases. The CDR3 totals 12 residues. The V gene end was trimmed by 4 bases and the J gene end by 5 bases; junction bases not matched to a gene: 3. From germline, CDR1 is SGHNT and CDR2 YYREEE (reference sequence). The CDR3 DNA reads TGTGCCAGCAGCGTGGGACTAAACGAGCAGTACTTC. Translated: CASSVGLNEQYF.

This clonotype came up a few times. The J gene is TRBJ2-7, the V gene TRBV11-1; no firm D call. In germline, CDR1 is SGHAT, CDR2 FQDESV (reference sequence). The V and J ends lost 1 base and 0 bases respectively, with 10 bases between them. The CDR3 extends over 15 amino acids. CDR3 in DNA: TGTGCCAGCAGCTTAGGGCGATCTAGCTCCTACGAGCAGTACTTC. The encoded protein is CASSLGRSSSYEQYF. Using reference TRBV11-1 and TRBJ2-7 for the parts outside the CDR3, the full variable domain is EAEVAQSPRYKITEKSQAVAFWCDPISGHATLYWYRQILGQGPELLVQFQDESVVDDSQLPKDRFSAERLKGVDSTLKIQPAELGDSAMYLCASSLGRSSSYEQYFGPGTRLTVT.

This clonotype was seen a handful of times. The rearrangement joins TRBV28 to TRBJ2-7, with D hard to call. Trimming pared 5 bases from V and 0 bases from J, leaving 14 bases between. The CDR3 spans 15 residues. CDR1 is MDHEN and CDR2 is SYDVKM in the germline V gene. CDR3 in amino acids: CASSATLTRSYEQYV. In DNA, the CDR3 is TGTGCCAGCAGTGCGACCTTGACCCGCTCCTACGAGCAGTACGTC.

Notes on this clonotype: Germline and junction disagree at one end, which may indicate a read error. The J gene is TRBJ1-1, the V gene TRBV6-6; 8 nucleotides align to TRBD1. CDR1 MNHNY and CDR2 SVGAGI come from the germline V gene (reference sequence). The CDR3 loop spans 12 amino acids. The CDR3 here is CASSLRGPEALF. As DNA, the CDR3 is TGTGCCAGCAGCCTCAGGGGGCCTGAAGCTCTCTTT.

This clonotype occurred a few times. The CDR3: CASSLGLAGVLPSYEQYV. The CDR3 coding sequence is TGTGCCAGCAGCCTGGGACTAGCGGGGGTTCTTCCTTCCTACGAGCAGTACGTC. V usage is TRBV11-2 and J usage is TRBJ2-7, with 14 bases fitting TRBD2. With V trimmed by 5 bases and J by 1 base, 10 bases remained unmatched. The CDR3 sequence is 18 residues long. Germline-derived CDR1 and CDR2 are SGHAT and FQNNGV.

This clonotype was recorded a few times. The chain employs TRBV27 and TRBJ2-3; 8 positions match TRBD2. From germline, CDR1 is MNHEY and CDR2 SMNVEV (reference sequence). The CDR3 consists of 15 residues. The ends lost 5 bases at V and 1 base at J; junction bases unmatched: 5. The DNA for the CDR3 is TGTGCCAGCAGTGTCCTTAGCGGGGGCACAGATACGCAGTATTTT. This sequence encodes CASSVLSGGTDTQYF.

This clonotype was detected many times. V gene TRBV6-1 combines with J gene TRBJ2-1; TRBD1 might be the D (6 bases). V was shortened by 5 bases and J by 8 bases, with 13 bases between the two germline ends. Germline V lookup: CDR1 MNHNS, CDR2 SASEGT. This CDR3 is built from 13 residues. The CDR3 here is CASSLKQGDEQFF. The CDR3, as DNA: TGTGCCAGCAGTTTGAAACAGGGCGATGAGCAGTTCTTC.